This T cell receptor (beta chain) was sequenced for a study of blood T cell repertoires in COVID-19 (dated by TCRdb to 2020 to 2021). In the study overall: Samples from collaborators originated in the United States, Italy and Spain and spanned both the acute and convalescent phases of COVID-19. The material from the prospective study consisted of cDNA or gDNA derived from T cells, B-cell-depleted T cells, or PBMCs. The dataset comprised deeply sampled blood TCRbeta repertoires from subjects exposed to, actively infected with, or recovered from COVID-19. The repertoires were released in a freely available public database intended as a resource for research on the immune response to SARS-CoV-2. Samples were obtained from the ongoing ImmuneRACE study (first 160 participants) and from about 1,300 subjects provided by 6 global collaborators. Sample metadata almost always included a de-identified subject ID, COVID-19 status, age in years and sex. Where available, HLA class I and class II types were obtained from metadata supplied by the sample provider rather than from assay-based typing. Overall study outcomes, separate from this receptor: The amount of clinical and demographic metadata varied by source and participant and was provided uncurated.

CDR1 and CDR2 are read off the germline V gene (reference sequence) as SEHNR and FQNEAQ. Compared with germline, V lacks 5 bases and J lacks 4 bases; bases without a gene match: 4. There are 14 amino acids in the CDR3, from cysteine to phenylalanine inclusive. Only the CDR3 part of the read is kept: 42 bases, read in frame from the first base. The immunoSEQ Assay, a bias-controlled multiplex PCR, was used to amplify TCRbeta CDR3 regions from genomic DNA. The authors' analysis ran thus. The number of nucleated cells in each sample was estimated by amplification of reference gene primers within the assay. Sequence reads were collapsed and filtered to measure the absolute abundance of every unique TCRbeta CDR3 rearrangement. For each sample, productive Simpson clonality was calculated as the square root of Simpson's diversity index over productive rearrangements. The table was pulled from immuneACCESS by TCRdb, which kept in-frame rearrangements only. Such tables lose some clones; where checked, under half of the loss comes from unresolved V genes, and the rest has no known cause. The V and J calls and clone size are taken from that table; D and trimming were inferred from the DNA. The sample table lists around 110,000 clones, approximately 87% of them with a count of one. The ten biggest clones cover approximately 2.3% of the sample.

Collaborating institutions collected whole blood in K2EDTA tubes following their own protocols. For TCRbeta analysis, collaborators shipped samples as frozen whole blood, isolated PBMCs, or DNA extracted from either of those sample types. This clone was seen a single time. It has no known antigen specificity. No much larger clone is present one base from it, and per-base qualities are unavailable. The sequencing input was peripheral blood. The sequence joins TRBV7-9 to TRBJ1-2; 10 central nucleotides agree with TRBD1. The receptor was derived from a man aged 25 to 40 with acute or convalescent COVID-19. For the CDR3, the sequence is CASSPTGGSYGYTF. The base sequence is TGTGCCAGCAGCCCGACAGGGGGCAGCTATGGCTACACCTTC.